Listed here is a single T cell receptor beta chain. This record belongs to a study of blood T cell repertoires in COVID-19. Study at large: PBMCs, B-cell-depleted T cells, or T cells provided the cDNA or gDNA that made up the material.

Libraries were prepared by immunoSEQ multiplex PCR; TCRdb keeps only in-frame clonotypes and omits some of them. Of about 140,000 clones in the sample, roughly 88% are singletons; the top ten hold 1.5%. Deletions cut 1 base from V and 2 bases from J, with 17 bases between. The CDR3 consists of 17 residues. Germline values: CDR1 SGHVS, CDR2 FNYEAQ. The receptor was derived from a woman aged 55 to 70 with acute or convalescent COVID-19. The rearrangement links TRBV7-6 to TRBJ1-1; D is possibly TRBD1 (5 bases). The source material was peripheral blood. CDR3 in DNA: TGTGCCAGCAGCTTAGTAGGGGCAGCGGGAAGTAACACTGAAGCTTTCTTT. Encoded protein: CASSLVGAAGSNTEAFF.